A single sample is the source of the 20 T cell receptor beta chains below, sequenced in a study of PD-1 blockade in classical Hodgkin lymphoma (dated by TCRdb to 2018 to 2020). What this sample's time point label stands for: cycle 4 day 1 (C4D1), after 6 weeks of nivolumab. All trial patients had relapsed after autologous stem cell transplantation, with cohorts A, B and C differing in prior brentuximab vedotin exposure. The library was prepared using the immunoSEQ multiplex PCR assay. TCRdb's version of the immuneACCESS table is confined to in-frame rearrangements and falls short of the full clone set. An unresolved V gene accounts for under half of the shortfall where checked; the remainder is of unknown origin. The sample has 43,000 or so clones on record, about three quarters of them singletons. The ten largest clones capture around 35% of the sample. The starting material was peripheral blood mononuclear cells (PBMCs), obtained before the fourth cycle of nivolumab. These receptors originate from a human donor with classical Hodgkin lymphoma.

The chain joins TRBV2 to TRBJ2-1; D remains unclear. Germline assignment: CDR1 SNHLY and CDR2 FYNNEI. The V gene lost 1 base and the J gene lost 2 bases, with 6 bases spanning the gap. This CDR3 has 14 residues. In DNA form, the CDR3 reads TGTGCCAGCAGTGAAGTGGGAACCTACAATGAGCAGTTCTTC. Protein: CASSEVGTYNEQFF.

The chain is built from TRBV5-1 and TRBJ1-3; D gene uncertain. Trimming took 0 bases from V and 0 from J, leaving 7 bases between them. The germline CDR1 and CDR2 sequences are SGHRS and YFSETQ. CDR3 length: 15 amino acids. CDR3 DNA: TGCGCCAGCAGCTTGGCCGGGGACTCTGGAAACACCATATATTTT. This sequence encodes CASSLAGDSGNTIYF.

The chain employs TRBV5-1 and TRBJ2-5; TRBD1 aligns across 12 bases. The germline V gene encodes CDR1 SGHRS and CDR2 YFSETQ. There are 16 residues in the CDR3. After removal of 1 base from V and 5 bases from J, the junction contained 6 bases not matched to a gene. The CDR3 nucleotides are TGCGCCAGCAGCTTGTTGGGGACAGGGGGCCCGGAGACCCAGTACTTC. This codes for CASSLLGTGGPETQYF.

This clone is medium-sized by share. The CDR3 DNA is TGTGCCAGTACGGGATTTGAAGGCTACACCTTC. Translated: CASTGFEGYTF. The chain uses TRBV19 and TRBJ1-2; D unresolved. This CDR3 spans 11 amino acids. Germline CDR1 reads LNHDA; CDR2 reads SQIVND (reference sequence). V was pared by 7 bases and J by 8 bases, with 11 bases between. Looking up the rest from reference TRBV19 and TRBJ1-2 gives the full variable domain: DGGITQSPKYLFRKEGQNVTLSCEQNLNHDAMYWYRQDPGQGLRLIYYSQIVNDFQKGDIAEGYSVSREKKESFPLTVTSAQKNPTAFYLCASTGFEGYTFGSGTRLTVV.

As DNA, the CDR3 is TGTGCCAGCAGCCTTAACCGGGCAAGCGGCTACACCTTC. Its protein is CASSLNRASGYTF. The rearrangement joins TRBV14 to TRBJ1-2; D unclear. Germline values: CDR1 SGHDN, CDR2 FVKESK. The V gene lost 4 bases and the J gene lost 8 bases, with 14 bases spanning the gap. This CDR3 spans 13 amino acids.

The chain carries TRBV11-1 and TRBJ2-7; D is unclear. The V gene's germline CDR1 is SGHAT and CDR2 FQDESV (reference sequence). This CDR3 region has 14 residues. V was cut by 5 bases and J by 3 bases, with 14 bases left in between. CDR3 in DNA: TGTGCCAGCAGCCCCAACTCGGACGGCTACGAGCAGTACTTC. Translated: CASSPNSDGYEQYF.

The CDR3: CASPTGIKNIQYF. Written as DNA, the CDR3 is TGTGCCAGCCCGACAGGGATAAAAAACATTCAGTACTTC. The chain recombines TRBV28 with TRBJ2-4, with TRBD1 matching over 7 bases. There are 13 residues in the CDR3. Unmatched junction bases numbered 5, after V lost 8 bases and J lost 4 bases. The V gene's germline CDR1 is MDHEN and CDR2 SYDVKM. Full variable domain (remainder filled in from reference TRBV28 and TRBJ2-4): DVKVTQSSRYLVKRTGEKVFLECVQDMDHENMFWYRQDPGLGLRLIYFSYDVKMKEKGDIPEGYSVSREKKERFSLILESASTNQTSMYLCASPTGIKNIQYFGAGTRLSVL.

V usage is TRBV5-5 and J usage is TRBJ2-7; D not certain. The CDR3 is 12 residues long. Trimming pared 4 bases from V and 2 bases from J, leaving 7 bases between. Germline CDR1 reads SGHKS; CDR2 reads YYEKEE (reference sequence). The CDR3 DNA follows: TGTGCCAGCAGCCAATATACCTACGAGCAGTACTTC. It translates to CASSQYTYEQYF.

The V and J genes are TRBV28 and TRBJ1-2; D is ambiguous. Germline CDR1 MDHEN, CDR2 SYDVKM. This CDR3 has 15 amino acids. The ends were cut back, 2 bases at V and 4 bases at J, with 14 bases in the middle. In DNA form, the CDR3 reads TGTGCCAGCAGTTTAGGAGGAGGAGAGACCTATGGCTACACCTTC. Amino acids: CASSLGGGETYGYTF.

V is TRBV12-5 and J is TRBJ1-3, with D possibly matching TRBD1 (5 bases). Germline V lookup: CDR1 LGHNT, CDR2 FRNRAP. The CDR3 totals 19 residues. Trimming left V 3 bases short and J 1 base short, with 22 bases between. DNA for the CDR3: TGTGCTAGTGGTTTTGGCTTGGTGGGGCGTGTAAATTCTGGAAACACCATATATTTT. Its protein is CASGFGLVGRVNSGNTIYF.

A single count supports this clone. The chain combines TRBV19 with TRBJ1-5; 9 bases are shared with TRBD1. The germline V gene encodes CDR1 LNHDA and CDR2 SQIVND (reference sequence). Losses at the gene ends were 7 bases for V and 2 bases for J; bases not matched to a gene: 3. This CDR3 has 14 residues. The CDR3 reads CASTQGAGNQPQHF. As DNA, the CDR3 is TGTGCCAGTACACAGGGGGCTGGCAATCAGCCCCAGCATTTT. Drawing the rest from reference TRBV19 and TRBJ1-5, the complete variable domain is DGGITQSPKYLFRKEGQNVTLSCEQNLNHDAMYWYRQDPGQGLRLIYYSQIVNDFQKGDIAEGYSVSREKKESFPLTVTSAQKNPTAFYLCASTQGAGNQPQHFGDGTRLSIL.

V is TRBV15 and J is TRBJ2-5; TRBD1 matches at 8 bases. Germline V gene lookup returns CDR1 LNHNV and CDR2 YYDKDF (reference sequence). The CDR3 is made up of 14 amino acids. V trimming: 0 bases; J trimming: 5 bases; junction bases outside the gene matches: 2. DNA of the CDR3: TGTGCCACCAGCAGAGATTACAGGGGGGAGACCCAGTACTTC. Translation: CATSRDYRGETQYF.

About this clone: Germline is not matched at one junction end, which may reflect a read error. The chain employs TRBV7-7 and TRBJ1-3; D unclear. The CDR3 has 15 amino acids. Germline V gene data show CDR1 as SSHAT and CDR2 as FNYEAQ (reference sequence). CDR3 in amino acids: CASSKDGGLGNTIYF. The DNA of the CDR3 is TGTGCTAGCAGTAAAGACGGAGGTTTAGGGAACACCATATATTTT.

The chain recombines TRBV28 with TRBJ2-7; D might be TRBD1 (6 bases). Germline-derived CDR1 and CDR2 are MDHEN and SYDVKM. CDR3 size: 15 residues. The ends were cut back, 3 bases at V and 3 bases at J, with 15 bases in the middle. The CDR3 DNA reads TGTGCCAGCAGTTTGGCCGCCGGGACAAGCTACGAGCAGTACTTC. It encodes CASSLAAGTSYEQYF.

The rearrangement links TRBV7-9 to TRBJ2-7, with 10 bases fitting TRBD1. Trimming at V came to 5 bases and at J to 5 bases, leaving 6 bases not matched to a gene. Germline V gene sequence: CDR1 SEHNR, CDR2 FQNEAQ (reference sequence). The CDR3 is 14 residues long. CDR3 in amino acids: CASSARQGADEQYF. The DNA of the CDR3 is TGTGCCAGCAGCGCGCGACAGGGGGCGGACGAGCAGTACTTC.

The V call is TRBV6-6, the J call TRBJ1-2, with no clear D. The CDR3 loop spans 15 amino acids. The germline gives CDR1 MNHNY, CDR2 SVGAGI (reference sequence). V gave up 4 bases and J gave up 3 bases, with 15 bases separating them. This CDR3 reads CASSLGSHPHYGYTF. DNA of the CDR3: TGTGCCAGCAGTTTAGGTTCGCACCCCCACTATGGCTACACCTTC.

The chain joins TRBV5-4 to TRBJ1-4; TRBD1 matches at 9 bases. The germline V gene encodes CDR1 SGHNT and CDR2 YYREEE (reference sequence). Trimming at V came to 3 bases and at J to 8 bases, leaving 5 bases not matched to a gene. The CDR3 runs to 14 residues. In DNA, the CDR3 is TGTGCCAGCAGCTCACAGGGGGCGGGGGAAAAACTGTTTTTT. It specifies CASSSQGAGEKLFF.

The chain combines TRBV9 with TRBJ2-2; D unresolved. CDR3 size: 16 residues. The germline V gene has CDR1 SGDLS and CDR2 YYNGEE. V was clipped by 3 bases and J by 1 base, with 13 bases between them. In DNA form, the CDR3 reads TGTGCCAGCAGCGGCGAGGCGGCAGTGAACACCGGGGAGCTGTTTTTT. Amino acid sequence: CASSGEAAVNTGELFF.

This chain links TRBV5-6 with TRBJ1-4, with a weak D call TRBD1 (5 bases). The V gene lost 4 bases and the J gene lost 8 bases, with 12 bases spanning the gap. The CDR3 loop spans 13 amino acids. Germline V gene sequence: CDR1 SGHDT, CDR2 YYEEEE. The CDR3 spells CASSIQGREKLFF. The CDR3 DNA is TGTGCCAGCAGCATTCAGGGTAGGGAAAAACTGTTTTTT.

This chain links TRBV2 with TRBJ1-4; no reliable D call. V was clipped by 7 bases and J by 0 bases, with 6 bases between them. Germline CDR1 reads SNHLY; CDR2 reads FYNNEI. The CDR3 extends over 13 amino acids. This CDR3 reads CASMTTTNEKLFF. For the CDR3, the DNA is TGTGCCAGCATGACCACAACTAATGAAAAACTGTTTTTT.